The 24 T cell receptor beta chains given below trace back to one sample, sequenced in a study of blood T cell repertoires in COVID-19. TCRdb keeps only in-frame clones here, not all; method: immunoSEQ multiplex PCR. The sample lists 110,000 to 150,000 clones; 86% were seen once. Input material: PBMCs or T cells enriched from blood (not recorded which). These receptors originate from a man between 45 and 60 years old who had recovered from COVID-19.

The rearrangement links TRBV18 to TRBJ1-2; 9 nucleotides match TRBD1. J was trimmed by 5 bases and V by 2 bases; bases with no gene match: 3. CDR1 KGHSH and CDR2 LQKENI come from the germline V gene. The CDR3 totals 14 residues. CDR3 sequence: CASSPKGTGYGYTF. The CDR3 DNA follows: TGTGCCAGCTCACCAAAGGGGACAGGGTATGGCTACACCTTC. The complete variable domain, with remaining parts taken from reference TRBV18 and TRBJ1-2, reads NAGVMQNPRHLVRRRGQEARLRCSPMKGHSHVYWYRQLPEEGLKFMVYLQKENIIDESGMPKERFSAEFPKEGPSILRIQQVVRGDSAAYFCASSPKGTGYGYTFGSGTRLTVV.

The rearrangement links TRBV7-3 to TRBJ1-5, with a tentative D call TRBD1 (5 bases). V was cut by 6 bases and J by 0 bases, with 15 bases left in between. This CDR3 has 16 amino acids. Per the germline V gene, CDR1 is SGHTA and CDR2 is FQGTGA. CDR3 nucleotides: TGTGCCAGCAGTCTAAGACAGTTCGATAGCAATCAGCCCCAGCATTTT. It codes for CASSLRQFDSNQPQHF.

This chain connects TRBV9 to TRBJ1-2; tentative D call: TRBD1 (5 bases). V was pared by 4 bases and J by 0 bases, with 13 bases between. CDR1 and CDR2 from the germline V gene are SGDLS and YYNGEE. The CDR3 has 15 residues. In DNA form, the CDR3 reads TGTGCCAGCAGCTCAGGGAACTTAGCTAACTATGGCTACACCTTC. The encoded protein is CASSSGNLANYGYTF.

The V and J genes are TRBV6-5 and TRBJ1-3; D may be TRBD1 (5 bases). The germline gives CDR1 MNHEY, CDR2 SVGAGI. The CDR3 totals 14 residues. The V end was cut by 11 bases, the J end by 0 bases, with 14 bases between. In DNA, the CDR3 is TGTGCCTCGACAGTTTCTTTCTCTGGAAACACCATATATTTT. Translating gives CASTVSFSGNTIYF.

J is TRBJ2-6 and V is TRBV6-6; no firm D call. The V and J ends lost 7 bases and 1 base respectively, with 8 bases between them. CDR1 is MNHNY and CDR2 is SVGAGI in the germline V gene (reference sequence). The CDR3 is 14 amino acids. CDR3 sequence: CASTSQSGANVLTF. The DNA of the CDR3 is TGTGCCAGCACATCCCAATCTGGGGCCAACGTCCTGACTTTC.

This chain connects TRBV6-2 or TRBV6-3 to TRBJ1-5; maybe TRBD1 (6 bases). V gave up 5 bases and J gave up 4 bases, with 21 bases separating them. The germline CDR1 and CDR2 sequences are MNHEY and SVGEGT. The CDR3 is 17 amino acids. CDR3 DNA: TGTGCCAGCAGTACCCGCAGGGGCTCCAAACAAAATCAGCCCCAGCATTTT. This codes for CASSTRRGSKQNQPQHF.

The chain uses TRBV24-1 and TRBJ1-5, with 8 bases aligning to TRBD1. Per germline, CDR1 KGHDR and CDR2 SFDVKD. V lost 5 bases and J lost 5; bases outside the gene matches: 7. There are 15 residues in the CDR3. This CDR3 is CATSAMDRDDQPQHF. The CDR3 nucleotides are TGTGCCACCAGTGCTATGGACAGGGACGATCAGCCCCAGCATTTT.

This chain links TRBV7-2 with TRBJ1-5; D perhaps matches TRBD1 (6 bases). The CDR3 sequence is 16 residues long. Per the germline V gene, CDR1 is SGHTA and CDR2 is FQGNSA. Trimming took off 3 bases at V and 9 bases at J, with 21 bases between the two ends. CDR3 DNA: TGTGCCAGCAGCTTGGGTACAGGGTTGGGTGTTTTGCCCCAGCATTTT. It encodes CASSLGTGLGVLPQHF.

V gene TRBV28 combines with J gene TRBJ1-6; the match to TRBD1 covers 8 bases. CDR3 length equals 16 residues. Looked up from germline, CDR1 is MDHEN and CDR2 is SYDVKM. Unmatched junction bases numbered 11, after V lost 5 bases and J lost 8 bases. The CDR3 nucleotides read TGTGCCAGCAGTAGTCGAGGGACAGGAGGCCATTCACCCCTCCACTTT. Translated, it gives CASSSRGTGGHSPLHF. The full variable domain, its missing parts supplied by reference TRBV28 and TRBJ1-6, is DVKVTQSSRYLVKRTGEKVFLECVQDMDHENMFWYRQDPGLGLRLIYFSYDVKMKEKGDIPEGYSVSREKKERFSLILESASTNQTSMYLCASSSRGTGGHSPLHFGNGTRLTVT.

This chain joins TRBV7-9 and TRBJ2-1; 9 bases line up with TRBD2. Germline loops: CDR1 SEHNR, CDR2 FQNEAQ (reference sequence). This CDR3 is 14 amino acids long. The junction had 4 bases not matched to a gene; V was cut back by 1 base and J by 9 bases. CDR3 nucleotide sequence: TGTGCCAGCAGCTTAGAAGCGGGAGGTGGTGAGCAGTTCTTC. Amino acids: CASSLEAGGGEQFF. Complete variable domain (other parts from reference TRBV7-9 and TRBJ2-1): DTGVSQNPRHKITKRGQNVTFRCDPISEHNRLYWYRQTLGQGPEFLTYFQNEAQLEKSRLLSDRFSAERPKGSFSTLEIQRTEQGDSAMYLCASSLEAGGGEQFFGPGTRLTVL.

The CDR3 coding sequence is TGTGCCAGCAGTTACGTACTAAATGAGCAGTTCTTC. Its protein is CASSYVLNEQFF. V and J are TRBV6-2 or TRBV6-3 and TRBJ2-1; D gene ambiguous. The CDR3 totals 12 residues. Trimming took off 2 bases at V and 7 bases at J, with 6 bases between the two ends. The V gene's germline CDR1 is MNHEY and CDR2 SVGEGT.

The sample holds a few counts of this clone. The genes are TRBV11-3 and TRBJ2-3; tentatively, D is TRBD1 (6 bases). Trimming shortened V by 1 base and J by 3 bases, and 11 bases separated the two germline ends. Germline assignment: CDR1 SGHNT and CDR2 YENEEA. The CDR3 runs to 15 residues. The CDR3 DNA sequence: TGTGCCAGCAGCTTAGGTGTCAGGGGTACAGATACGCAGTATTTT. Translated: CASSLGVRGTDTQYF.

This clone appeared a few times. This chain links TRBV27 with TRBJ2-7; 8 nucleotides match TRBD2. Unmatched junction bases numbered 10, after V lost 5 bases and J lost 4 bases. Germline values: CDR1 MNHEY, CDR2 SMNVEV (reference sequence). This CDR3 has 15 residues. The chain's CDR3 is CASSRVGSGSYEQYF. CDR3 sequence (DNA): TGTGCCAGCAGTCGCGTGGGGAGCGGGAGTTACGAGCAGTACTTC.

The rearrangement joins TRBV3-1 (or the pseudogene TRBV3-2) to TRBJ2-3; 12 bases are shared with TRBD2. CDR3 size: 16 residues. Germline assignment: CDR1 LGHDT and CDR2 YNNKEL (reference sequence). The CDR3 loop is CSSGLAGGPSTDTQYF. CDR3 coding DNA: TGTTCTTCGGGGCTAGCGGGAGGGCCGAGCACAGATACGCAGTATTTT.

V and J are TRBV5-6 and TRBJ1-6, with TRBD1 matching 7 bases. Germline V gives CDR1 SGHDT, CDR2 YYEEEE. The CDR3 contains 16 residues. V lost 0 bases to trimming and J lost 8 bases; unmatched junction nucleotides: 8. The CDR3 DNA follows: TGTGCCAGCAGCTTGGCCGTCGCAGGGGGAGATTCACCCCTCCACTTT. It is translated as CASSLAVAGGDSPLHF.

The V and J genes are TRBV7-9 and TRBJ1-2, with a possible D match to TRBD1 (5 bases). This CDR3 comprises 13 residues. CDR1 and CDR2 from the germline V gene are SEHNR and FQNEAQ (reference sequence). V dropped 2 bases and J dropped 5 bases, with 9 bases sitting between them. The CDR3, as DNA: TGTGCCAGCAGCTTAACCAGGGTGTATGGCTACACCTTC. Its protein product is CASSLTRVYGYTF.

This clone was detected once. The rearrangement links TRBV12-5 to TRBJ1-1; 8 positions match TRBD1. Germline assignment: CDR1 LGHNT and CDR2 FRNRAP. This CDR3 has 13 residues. Trimming at V came to 6 bases and at J to 11 bases, leaving 11 bases not matched to a gene. CDR3 loop: CASGKGQGGGAFF. The CDR3, as DNA: TGTGCTAGTGGCAAAGGACAGGGCGGGGGTGCTTTCTTT.

The chain uses TRBV30 and TRBJ2-2; 9 nucleotides line up with TRBD2. Losses at the gene ends were 2 bases for V and 3 bases for J; bases not matched to a gene: 10. This CDR3 is 17 amino acids long. Germline CDR1 is GTSNPN and CDR2 is SVGIG (reference sequence). The CDR3 sequence: CAWSLYSGRGYTGELFF. The CDR3, as DNA: TGTGCCTGGAGTCTATATAGCGGGAGAGGGTACACCGGGGAGCTGTTTTTT.

This clone occurred once. V usage is TRBV19 and J usage is TRBJ1-2; D is uncertain. Trimming took off 3 bases at V and 4 bases at J, with 12 bases between the two ends. The CDR3 contains 14 residues. Germline CDR1 and CDR2: LNHDA and SQIVND (reference sequence). The CDR3 sequence is CASSILGGFYGYTF. In nucleotides, the CDR3 is TGTGCCAGTAGTATTCTCGGCGGATTCTATGGCTACACCTTC.

The rearrangement uses TRBV4-3 and TRBJ1-6; 7 nucleotides line up with TRBD1. Germline V CDR1 and CDR2: LGHNA, YSLEER. The CDR3 totals 14 residues. Unmatched junction bases numbered 6, after V lost 6 bases and J lost 7 bases. CDR3 bases: TGCGCCAGCAGTACAGGGGCTCCGAATTCACCCCTCCACTTT. Translation gives CASSTGAPNSPLHF.

The chain has TRBV7-3 and TRBJ2-1; the match to TRBD2 covers 8 bases. Germline CDR1 SGHTA, CDR2 FQGTGA. V was clipped by 4 bases and J by 8 bases; unmatched bases: 7. This CDR3 has 14 residues. CDR3 nucleotide sequence: TGTGCCAGCAGCTCCGGAACTAGCGGCGATGAGCAGTTCTTC. Its protein is CASSSGTSGDEQFF.

This chain links TRBV30 with TRBJ1-1; TRBD1 agrees at 8 bases. With 0 bases clipped from V and 5 bases from J, the junction kept 2 bases outside the gene matches. CDR1 is GTSNPN and CDR2 is SVGIG in the germline V gene (reference sequence). CDR3 size: 13 residues. The CDR3 loop reads CAWSVRTGTEAFF. The CDR3 DNA reads as TGTGCCTGGAGTGTAAGGACAGGGACTGAAGCTTTCTTT.

The V gene is TRBV13, the J gene TRBJ2-5; the match to TRBD2 covers 7 bases. The germline gives CDR1 PRHDT, CDR2 FYEKMQ (reference sequence). V lost 3 bases, J lost 5 bases, and 6 bases stayed unmatched. This CDR3 region has 14 residues. In nucleotides, the CDR3 is TGTGCCAGCAGCTTTCGGGGGGATTCCGAGACCCAGTACTTC. Translated: CASSFRGDSETQYF.

This clone appeared a few times. The J gene is TRBJ1-1, the V gene TRBV5-5, with a weak D call TRBD1 (5 bases). CDR1 SGHKS and CDR2 YYEKEE come from the germline V gene (reference sequence). The CDR3 extends over 14 amino acids. Between the trimmed V and J ends, which lost 5 bases and 3 bases, there was a span of 14 bases. CDR3 protein: CASSRREGDTEAFF. In DNA, the CDR3 is TGTGCCAGCAGTCGCAGGGAAGGGGACACTGAAGCTTTCTTT.